One and the same sample provided the 29 T cell receptor beta chains below, sequenced in a study of T-cell reconstitution after alpha-beta-depleted transplantation in children. For TCRbeta, the library was prepared with unique molecular identifiers. TCRdb processed the PCR reads anew with MiXCR; each CDR3 protein has one entry. This sample has about 540,000 distinct CDR3 sequences, with 15% to 20% found just once. Sequenced material: PBMCs from the stem cell graft donor, taken from the stem cell graft. Receptors were obtained from a human donor who donated a stem cell graft to a child with acute lymphoblastic leukemia.

This chain joins TRBV7-9 and TRBJ2-2; the D gene is possibly TRBD2 (5 bases). Looked up from germline, CDR1 is SEHNR and CDR2 is FQNEAQ (reference sequence). The V and J ends lost 5 bases and 7 bases respectively, with 14 bases between them. There are 14 residues in the CDR3. CDR3 amino acids: CASSASPGDGELFF. CDR3 DNA sequence: TGTGCCAGCAGCGCATCCCCCGGGGACGGGGAGCTGTTTTTT.

The chain is built from TRBV7-9 and TRBJ2-5, with 13 bases aligning to TRBD2. The CDR3 contains 16 residues. Germline CDR1 reads SEHNR; CDR2 reads FQNEAQ (reference sequence). The V and J ends lost 5 bases and 1 base, in that order; junction bases with no gene match: 4. The CDR3 DNA follows: TGTGCCAGCAGCCCGGGACTAGCGGGACCCCAAGAGACCCAGTACTTC. Its translation is CASSPGLAGPQETQYF. The full variable domain, completed using reference TRBV7-9 and TRBJ2-5, is DTGVSQNPRHKITKRGQNVTFRCDPISEHNRLYWYRQTLGQGPEFLTYFQNEAQLEKSRLLSDRFSAERPKGSFSTLEIQRTEQGDSAMYLCASSPGLAGPQETQYFGPGTRLLVL.

There are a few counts of this clonotype. The chain employs TRBV12-3 or TRBV12-4 and TRBJ2-7; 12 bases agree with TRBD1. J gave up 2 bases and V 6 bases, and 11 bases lay outside the gene matches. The CDR3 extends over 17 amino acids. The CDR3 nucleotides read TGTGCCAGCAGACCCGGGACAGGGGGCCTTCATACCTACGAGCAGTACTTC. Protein: CASRPGTGGLHTYEQYF.

This clonotype has ten or more counts. The rearrangement links TRBV12-3 or TRBV12-4 to TRBJ2-3, with D perhaps TRBD1 (5 bases). Trimming removed 3 bases from V and 6 bases from J, with 7 bases in between. The CDR3 is 12 residues long. Here the CDR3 DNA reads TGTGCCAGCAGTTTCAGGGCCGATACGCAGTATTTT. This codes for CASSFRADTQYF.

The chain combines TRBV9 with TRBJ2-1; D is unclear. The CDR3 loop spans 13 amino acids. Trimming removed 0 bases from V and 8 bases from J, with 9 bases in between. Germline assignment: CDR1 SGDLS and CDR2 YYNGEE. The CDR3 nucleotides read TGTGCCAGCAGCGTAGTACTATTTGATGAGCAGTTCTTC. It encodes CASSVVLFDEQFF.

This clonotype was counted only a few times. The chain has TRBV7-2 and TRBJ2-1, with 7 bases identical to TRBD2. Germline V gene data show CDR1 as SGHTA and CDR2 as FQGNSA. V lost 2 bases, J lost 5 bases, and 9 bases stayed unmatched. This CDR3 is built from 16 residues. The DNA of the CDR3 is TGTGCCAGCAGCTTAACGGCGGCTAGCGGCCACAATGAGCAGTTCTTC. Its translation: CASSLTAASGHNEQFF.

On this clonotype: Mismatch with germline at one junction end may stem from a read error. The chain employs TRBV3-1 and TRBJ2-5, with 9 bases aligning to TRBD2. From germline, CDR1 is LGHDT and CDR2 YNNKEL (reference sequence). The CDR3 spans 19 residues. The CDR3 bases are TGTGCCTGCAGCCAAGAGAGGGGGAGGAGAGTAGCGGGAGAAGAGACCCAGTACTTC. Residues: CACSQERGRRVAGEETQYF.

In DNA, the CDR3 is TGTGCCAGCCGCGATAGCGGGAGGAAGAACACCGGGGAGCTGTTTTTT. Encoded protein: CASRDSGRKNTGELFF. V and J are TRBV6-1 and TRBJ2-2; 10 nucleotides agree with TRBD2. After removal of 8 bases from V and 1 base from J, the junction contained 7 bases not matched to a gene. CDR1 is MNHNS and CDR2 is SASEGT in the germline V gene. This CDR3 region has 16 residues.

This clonotype has a handful of counts. The chain links TRBV27 to TRBJ2-1; D not certain. The CDR3 covers 12 residues. Germline V gene lookup returns CDR1 MNHEY and CDR2 SMNVEV (reference sequence). Between the trimmed V and J ends, which lost 8 bases and 4 bases, there was a span of 9 bases. The CDR3 nucleotides are TGTGCCAGCCTCGACCCATACAATGAGCAGTTCTTC. Protein: CASLDPYNEQFF.

The genes are TRBV7-4 and TRBJ2-5; 8 nucleotides line up with TRBD2. The CDR3 is 15 residues long. The V segment lost 1 base and the J segment 4 bases; nucleotides outside the gene matches: 5. Germline CDR1 is SGHVT and CDR2 is SQSDAQ. The chain's CDR3 is CASSLGGTSLETQYF. The DNA of the CDR3 is TGTGCCAGCAGCTTAGGAGGGACTAGTTTAGAGACCCAGTACTTC.

Comments on this clonotype: A read error may account for a junction end that differs from germline. The chain links TRBV7-8 to TRBJ2-3; the match to TRBD2 covers 13 bases. The length of the CDR3 is 16 residues. The germline gives CDR1 SGHVS, CDR2 FQNEAQ. The CDR3 sequence is CASSFWTSGSTDTLYF. The CDR3 coding sequence is TGTGCCAGCAGCTTTTGGACTAGCGGGAGTACAGATACGCTGTATTTT.

This chain connects TRBV15 to TRBJ2-5; no clear D gene. The CDR3 runs 15 residues. Trimming removed 0 bases from V and 0 bases from J, with 8 bases in between. Per the germline V gene, CDR1 is LNHNV and CDR2 is YYDKDF (reference sequence). The CDR3, as DNA: TGTGCCACCAGCAGAGATAACGGCGACCAAGAGACCCAGTACTTC. The encoded protein is CATSRDNGDQETQYF. Complete variable domain (other parts from reference TRBV15 and TRBJ2-5): DAMVIQNPRYQVTQFGKPVTLSCSQTLNHNVMYWYQQKSSQAPKLLFHYYDKDFNNEADTPDNFQSRRPNTSFCFLDIRSPGLGDTAMYLCATSRDNGDQETQYFGPGTRLLVL.

This rearrangement joins TRBV5-1 to TRBJ2-3; 9 positions agree with TRBD2. CDR1 and CDR2 (germline): SGHRS, YFSETQ. This CDR3 has 18 amino acids. V trimming: 2 bases; J trimming: 2 bases; junction bases outside the gene matches: 12. This chain's CDR3 is CASSLPIPSGKNTDTQYF. CDR3 coding DNA: TGCGCCAGCAGCTTACCCATCCCTAGCGGGAAAAACACAGATACGCAGTATTTT.

This clonotype was seen a few times. V usage is TRBV14 and J usage is TRBJ2-7, with 9 bases fitting TRBD2. Germline loops: CDR1 SGHDN, CDR2 FVKESK. The CDR3 is 15 residues long. V shed 1 base, J shed 4 bases, and the junction held 5 bases outside the gene matches. The CDR3 reads CASSQALAGLYEQYF. The CDR3 bases are TGTGCCAGCAGCCAAGCTCTAGCGGGATTGTACGAGCAGTACTTC.

The chain carries TRBV19 and TRBJ1-2; 12 bases match TRBD1. Germline lookup yields CDR1 LNHDA and CDR2 SQIVND (reference sequence). The J segment lost 2 bases and the V segment lost 8 bases, leaving 12 bases of the junction unmatched. The CDR3 is 17 residues long. The CDR3 DNA reads as TGTGCCAGTCTGGGCCCCGGGACAGGGGGCAGAAACTATGGCTACACCTTC. Protein: CASLGPGTGGRNYGYTF.

This clonotype has just a few counts. V is TRBV20-1 and J is TRBJ2-3, with D unclear. Germline V CDR1 and CDR2: DFQATT, SNEGSKA (reference sequence). The CDR3 loop spans 13 amino acids. Trimming pared 0 bases from V and 4 bases from J, leaving 8 bases between. The CDR3 sequence is CSARDSRPDTQYF. CDR3 in DNA: TGCAGTGCTAGAGATAGTCGGCCAGATACGCAGTATTTT.

The genes are TRBV7-9 and TRBJ1-1, with D perhaps matching TRBD1 (6 bases). Germline loops: CDR1 SEHNR, CDR2 FQNEAQ (reference sequence). V lost 4 bases and J lost 3, with 18 bases in between. The CDR3 is made up of 16 amino acids. The CDR3 loop reads CASSSDYREKYTEAFF. In DNA, the CDR3 is TGTGCCAGCAGCTCTGATTACAGGGAGAAGTACACTGAAGCTTTCTTT.

This clonotype has only a few counts. The J gene is TRBJ2-1, the V gene TRBV20-1, with D hard to call. With 0 bases removed from V and 8 bases from J, the gap between germline ends came to 8 bases. CDR1 is DFQATT, CDR2 SNEGSKA, per germline (reference sequence). There are 12 residues in the CDR3. The CDR3 nucleotides are TGCAGTGCTAGAGATAAGGTACATGAGCAGTTCTTC. Residues: CSARDKVHEQFF.

This clonotype turned up a few times. V is TRBV20-1 and J is TRBJ2-7; 10 bases map to TRBD2. J lost 7 bases, V lost 5 bases, and 11 bases had no gene match. The CDR3 consists of 14 residues. The germline gives CDR1 DFQATT, CDR2 SNEGSKA (reference sequence). The CDR3 protein is CSAQDSSGSGEQYF. The CDR3, as DNA: TGCAGTGCTCAAGACTCTAGCGGGAGCGGTGAGCAGTACTTC.

This clonotype has a count of ten or more. The rearrangement uses TRBV5-1 and TRBJ1-5; perhaps TRBD1 as D (5 bases). The germline gives CDR1 SGHRS, CDR2 YFSETQ. V lost 0 bases, J lost 9 bases, and 13 bases lay in between. The CDR3 has 14 amino acids. The CDR3 loop reads CASSLEPGGVPQHF. DNA of the CDR3: TGCGCCAGCAGCTTGGAACCCGGAGGGGTGCCCCAGCATTTT.

There are a few counts of this clonotype. The V call is TRBV7-8, the J call TRBJ2-1; tentative D call: TRBD2 (6 bases). The germline V gene encodes CDR1 SGHVS and CDR2 FQNEAQ. The CDR3 extends over 12 amino acids. The V end lost 1 base, the J end lost 15 bases, and 13 bases lay between the germline ends. The CDR3 nucleotides are TGTGCCAGCAGCTTAGGGGGCGGGATGTGGTTCTTC. The encoded protein is CASSLGGGMWFF.

This clonotype occurred a few times. The rearrangement links TRBV6-1 to TRBJ1-1; D may be TRBD1 (6 bases). The CDR3 consists of 14 residues. Trimming removed 7 bases at V and 4 bases at J, with 16 bases between. Germline assignment: CDR1 MNHNS and CDR2 SASEGT. This CDR3 is CASIPTGGGTEAFF. CDR3 in DNA: TGTGCCAGCATACCCACGGGAGGGGGCACTGAAGCTTTCTTT.

This clonotype occurred a few times. The chain links TRBV29-1 to TRBJ1-2, with D possibly being TRBD1 (5 bases). In germline, CDR1 is SQVTM, CDR2 ANQGSEA. The V end lost 7 bases, the J end lost 2 bases, and 11 bases lay between the germline ends. The CDR3 has 12 residues. In nucleotides, the CDR3 is TGCAGCGCACTGGACACGAACTATGGCTACACCTTC. Translating it yields CSALDTNYGYTF. The full variable domain, its missing parts supplied by reference TRBV29-1 and TRBJ1-2, is SAVISQKPSRDICQRGTSLTIQCQVDSQVTMMFWYRQQPGQSLTLIATANQGSEATYESGFVIDKFPISRPNLTFSTLTVSNMSPEDSSIYLCSALDTNYGYTFGSGTRLTVV.

The genes are TRBV12-3 or TRBV12-4 and TRBJ2-3; D ambiguous. This CDR3 contains 15 residues. V dropped 6 bases and J dropped 1 base, with 14 bases sitting between them. As DNA, the CDR3 is TGTGCCAGCAGGTCAAGGGTCGGCCGCACAGATACGCAGTATTTT. Translated, it gives CASRSRVGRTDTQYF.

The gene calls are TRBV27 and TRBJ2-5; 7 nucleotides match TRBD2. Losses at the gene ends were 4 bases for V and 2 bases for J; bases not matched to a gene: 7. The CDR3 is made up of 15 amino acids. The germline V gene has CDR1 MNHEY and CDR2 SMNVEV (reference sequence). The CDR3 DNA sequence: TGTGCCAGCAGTTCCATTAGCGGGCCACAAGAGACCCAGTACTTC. Amino acids: CASSSISGPQETQYF.

This clonotype has at least ten counts. The chain links TRBV7-3 to TRBJ1-1, with D possibly being TRBD1 (5 bases). The CDR3 runs 14 residues. The germline V gene has CDR1 SGHTA and CDR2 FQGTGA. Trimming shortened V by 4 bases and J by 5 bases, and 14 bases separated the two germline ends. The CDR3 region is CASSSTGGGTEAFF. CDR3 nucleotides: TGTGCCAGCAGCTCGACCGGGGGGGGGACTGAAGCTTTCTTT.

The gene calls are TRBV7-9 and TRBJ2-5, with D unresolved. V lost 5 bases to trimming and J lost 5 bases, with 15 bases between them. The V gene's germline CDR1 is SEHNR and CDR2 FQNEAQ (reference sequence). CDR3 length equals 14 residues. CDR3 sequence: CASSTSARSETQYF. The CDR3 nucleotides read TGTGCCAGCAGCACCAGCGCTAGGAGCGAGACCCAGTACTTC.

V and J are TRBV12-3 or TRBV12-4 and TRBJ2-2; 10 nucleotides agree with TRBD2. V lost 5 bases and J lost 8; bases outside the gene matches: 5. CDR3 length equals 14 residues. This CDR3 is CASSPSGSKGELFF. The CDR3 bases are TGTGCCAGCAGTCCTAGCGGGAGTAAAGGGGAGCTGTTTTTT.

The sample holds a few counts of this clonotype. The V call is TRBV10-1, the J call TRBJ2-7; D not certain. CDR3 length equals 14 residues. V was trimmed by 5 bases and J by 5 bases, leaving 16 bases between them. Looked up from germline, CDR1 is WNHNN and CDR2 is SYGVQD (reference sequence). The CDR3 DNA is TGCGCCAGCAGTTCTGACCCGGCCTACGACGAGCAGTACTTC. This translates into CASSSDPAYDEQYF.